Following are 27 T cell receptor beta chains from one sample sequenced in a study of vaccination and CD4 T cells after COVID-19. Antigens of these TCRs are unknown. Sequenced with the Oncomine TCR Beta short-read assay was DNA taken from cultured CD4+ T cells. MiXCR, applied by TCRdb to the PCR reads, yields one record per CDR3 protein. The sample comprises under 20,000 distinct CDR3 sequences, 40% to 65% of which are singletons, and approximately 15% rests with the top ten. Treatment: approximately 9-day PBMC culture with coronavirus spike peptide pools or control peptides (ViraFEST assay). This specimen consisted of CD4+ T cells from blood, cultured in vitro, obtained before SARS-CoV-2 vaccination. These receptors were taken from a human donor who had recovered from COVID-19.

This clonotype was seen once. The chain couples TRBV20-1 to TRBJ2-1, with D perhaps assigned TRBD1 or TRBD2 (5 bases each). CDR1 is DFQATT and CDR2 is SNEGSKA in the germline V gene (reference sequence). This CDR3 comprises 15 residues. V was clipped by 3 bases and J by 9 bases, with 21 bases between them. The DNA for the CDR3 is TGCAGTGCTAGGGATAGCACCGGGGTGGGGCCTGAGCAGTTCTTC. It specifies CSARDSTGVGPEQFF.

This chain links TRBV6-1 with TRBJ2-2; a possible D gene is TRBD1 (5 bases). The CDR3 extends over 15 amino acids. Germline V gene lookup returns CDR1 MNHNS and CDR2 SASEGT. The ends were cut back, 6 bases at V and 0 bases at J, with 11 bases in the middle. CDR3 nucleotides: TGTGCCAGCAGAAACGGACACCCGAACACCGGGGAGCTGTTTTTT. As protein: CASRNGHPNTGELFF.

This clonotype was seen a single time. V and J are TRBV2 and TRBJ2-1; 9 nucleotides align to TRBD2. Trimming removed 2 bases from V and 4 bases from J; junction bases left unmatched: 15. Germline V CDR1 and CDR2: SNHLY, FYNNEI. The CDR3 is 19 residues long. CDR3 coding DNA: TGTGCCAGCAGTGAAAAGTGGGTAGCGGGGGCCCTAATATACAATGAGCAGTTCTTC. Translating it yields CASSEKWVAGALIYNEQFF.

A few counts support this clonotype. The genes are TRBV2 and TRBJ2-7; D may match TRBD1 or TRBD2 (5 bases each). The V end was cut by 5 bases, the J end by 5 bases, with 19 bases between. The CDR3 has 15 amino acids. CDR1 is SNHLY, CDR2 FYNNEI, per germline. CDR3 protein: CASSRDRLTLHEQYF. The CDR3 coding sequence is TGTGCCAGCAGTCGCGACAGACTAACGCTCCACGAGCAGTACTTC.

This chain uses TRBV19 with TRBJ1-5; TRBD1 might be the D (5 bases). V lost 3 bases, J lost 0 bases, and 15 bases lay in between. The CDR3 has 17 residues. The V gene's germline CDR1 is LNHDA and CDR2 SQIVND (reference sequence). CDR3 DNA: TGTGCCAGTAGTATGGGGACGGTCGACCCTAGCAATCAGCCCCAGCATTTT. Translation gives CASSMGTVDPSNQPQHF.

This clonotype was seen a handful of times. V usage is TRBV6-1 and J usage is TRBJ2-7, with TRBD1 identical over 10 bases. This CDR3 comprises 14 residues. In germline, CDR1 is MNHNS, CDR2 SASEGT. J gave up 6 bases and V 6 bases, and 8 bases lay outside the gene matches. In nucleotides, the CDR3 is TGTGCCAGCAGCGCGGACAGGGGGGCTGGCGAGCAGTACTTC. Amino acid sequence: CASSADRGAGEQYF.

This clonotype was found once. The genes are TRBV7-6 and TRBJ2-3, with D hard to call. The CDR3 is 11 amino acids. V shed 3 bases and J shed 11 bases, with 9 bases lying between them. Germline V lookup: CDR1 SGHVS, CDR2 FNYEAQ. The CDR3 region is CASSFGGEQYF. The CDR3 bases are TGTGCCAGCAGCTTTGGTGGGGAGCAGTATTTT.

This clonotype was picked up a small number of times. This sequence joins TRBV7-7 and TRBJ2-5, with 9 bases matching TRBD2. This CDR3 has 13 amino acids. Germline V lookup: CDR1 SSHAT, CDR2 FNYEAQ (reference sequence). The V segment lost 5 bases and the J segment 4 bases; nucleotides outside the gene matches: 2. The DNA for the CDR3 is TGTGCCAGCAGCAAACTAGCGGGAGAGACCCAGTACTTC. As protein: CASSKLAGETQYF.

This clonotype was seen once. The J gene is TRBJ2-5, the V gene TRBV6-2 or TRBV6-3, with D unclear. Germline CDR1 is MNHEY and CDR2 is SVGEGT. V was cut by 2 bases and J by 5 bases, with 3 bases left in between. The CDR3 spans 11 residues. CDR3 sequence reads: CASSYGETQYF. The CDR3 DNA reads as TGTGCCAGCAGTTACGGTGAGACCCAGTACTTC.

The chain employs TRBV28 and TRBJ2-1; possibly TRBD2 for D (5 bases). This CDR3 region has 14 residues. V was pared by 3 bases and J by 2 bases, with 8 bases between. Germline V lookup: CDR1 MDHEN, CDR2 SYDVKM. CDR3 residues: CASSLAGTYNEQFF. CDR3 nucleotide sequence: TGTGCCAGCAGTTTGGCGGGCACCTACAATGAGCAGTTCTTC.

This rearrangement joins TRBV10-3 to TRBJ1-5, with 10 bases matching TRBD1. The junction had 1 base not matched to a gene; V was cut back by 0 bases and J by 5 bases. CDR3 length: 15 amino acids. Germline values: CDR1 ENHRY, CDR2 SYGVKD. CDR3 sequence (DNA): TGTGCCATCAGTGAGTCGGGGACAGGGGATCAGCCCCAGCATTTT. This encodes CAISESGTGDQPQHF.

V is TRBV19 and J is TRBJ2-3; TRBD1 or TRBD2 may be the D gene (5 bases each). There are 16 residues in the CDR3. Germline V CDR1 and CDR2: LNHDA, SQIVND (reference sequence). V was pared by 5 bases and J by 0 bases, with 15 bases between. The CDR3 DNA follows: TGTGCCAGTAGTGGGGCGCCGGGACGGAGCACAGATACGCAGTATTTT. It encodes CASSGAPGRSTDTQYF. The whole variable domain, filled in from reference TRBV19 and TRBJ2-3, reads DGGITQSPKYLFRKEGQNVTLSCEQNLNHDAMYWYRQDPGQGLRLIYYSQIVNDFQKGDIAEGYSVSREKKESFPLTVTSAQKNPTAFYLCASSGAPGRSTDTQYFGPGTRLTVL.

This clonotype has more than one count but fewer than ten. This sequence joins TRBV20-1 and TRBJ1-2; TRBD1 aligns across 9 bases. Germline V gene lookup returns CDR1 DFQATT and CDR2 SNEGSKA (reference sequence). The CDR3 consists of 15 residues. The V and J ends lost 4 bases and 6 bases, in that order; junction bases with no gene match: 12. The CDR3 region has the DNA TGCAGTGCTAAAACTAAACAGGGGGCATTGGATGGCTACACCTTC. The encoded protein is CSAKTKQGALDGYTF.

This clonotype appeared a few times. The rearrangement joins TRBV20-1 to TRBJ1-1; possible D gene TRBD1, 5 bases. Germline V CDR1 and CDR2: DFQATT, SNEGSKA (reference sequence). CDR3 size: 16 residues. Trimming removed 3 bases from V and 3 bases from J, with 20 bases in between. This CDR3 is CSASYAGAIGDTEAFF. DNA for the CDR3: TGCAGTGCTAGTTATGCCGGGGCGATAGGAGACACTGAAGCTTTCTTT.

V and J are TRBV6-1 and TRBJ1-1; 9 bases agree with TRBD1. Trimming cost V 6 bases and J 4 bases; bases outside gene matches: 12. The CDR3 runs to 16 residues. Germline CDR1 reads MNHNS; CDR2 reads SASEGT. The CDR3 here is CASSVRPGQGGTEAFF. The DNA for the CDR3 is TGTGCCAGCAGCGTCAGACCGGGACAGGGTGGCACTGAAGCTTTCTTT.

The CDR3, as DNA: TGTGCCATCAGAGGAGACAGGAGGGATTCACCCCTCCACTTT. Protein: CAIRGDRRDSPLHF. The chain carries TRBV10-3 and TRBJ1-6; D perhaps matches TRBD1 (6 bases). Germline V gene sequence: CDR1 ENHRY, CDR2 SYGVKD. The V end was cut by 6 bases, the J end by 8 bases, with 14 bases between. The CDR3 loop spans 14 amino acids.

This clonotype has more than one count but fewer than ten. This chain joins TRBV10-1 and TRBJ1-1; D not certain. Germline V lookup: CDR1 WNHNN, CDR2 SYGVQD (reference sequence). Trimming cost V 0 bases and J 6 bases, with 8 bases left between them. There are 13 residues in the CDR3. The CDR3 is CASSESGVAEAFF. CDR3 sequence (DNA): TGCGCCAGCAGTGAGTCTGGGGTCGCTGAAGCTTTCTTT.

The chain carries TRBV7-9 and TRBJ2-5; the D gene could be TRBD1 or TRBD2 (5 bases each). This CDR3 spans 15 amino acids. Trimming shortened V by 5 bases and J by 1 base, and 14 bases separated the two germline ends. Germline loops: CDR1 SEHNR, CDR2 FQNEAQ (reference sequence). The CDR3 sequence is CASSQVGGGQETQYF. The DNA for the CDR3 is TGTGCCAGCAGCCAAGTTGGTGGGGGCCAAGAGACCCAGTACTTC.

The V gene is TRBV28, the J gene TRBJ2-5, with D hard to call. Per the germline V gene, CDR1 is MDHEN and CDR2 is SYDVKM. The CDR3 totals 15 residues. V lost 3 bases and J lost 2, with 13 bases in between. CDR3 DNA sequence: TGTGCCAGCAGTTTTTCGGTAGCTTCACAAGAGACCCAGTACTTC. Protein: CASSFSVASQETQYF.

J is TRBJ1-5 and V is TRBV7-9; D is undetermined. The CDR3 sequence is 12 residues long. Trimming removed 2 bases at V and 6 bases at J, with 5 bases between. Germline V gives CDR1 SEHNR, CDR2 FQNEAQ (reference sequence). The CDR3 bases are TGTGCCAGCAGCTTACGGGGTCAGCCCCAGCATTTT. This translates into CASSLRGQPQHF.

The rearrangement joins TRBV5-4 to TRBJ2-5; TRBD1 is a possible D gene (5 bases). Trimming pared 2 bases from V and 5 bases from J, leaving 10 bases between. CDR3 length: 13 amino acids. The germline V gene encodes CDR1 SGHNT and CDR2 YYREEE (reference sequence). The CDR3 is CASSFRGQETQYF. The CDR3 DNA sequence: TGTGCCAGCAGCTTTAGGGGCCAGGAGACCCAGTACTTC.

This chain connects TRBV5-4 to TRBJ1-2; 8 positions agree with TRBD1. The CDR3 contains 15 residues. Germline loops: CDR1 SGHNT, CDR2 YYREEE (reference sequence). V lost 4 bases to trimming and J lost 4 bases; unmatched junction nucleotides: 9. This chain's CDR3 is CASSGGQGIGYGYTF. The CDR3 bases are TGTGCCAGCAGCGGAGGACAGGGAATCGGCTATGGCTACACCTTC.

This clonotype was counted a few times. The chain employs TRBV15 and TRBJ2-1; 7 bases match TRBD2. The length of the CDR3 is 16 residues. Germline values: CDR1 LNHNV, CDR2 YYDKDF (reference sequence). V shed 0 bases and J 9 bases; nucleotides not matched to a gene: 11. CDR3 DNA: TGTGCCACCAGCAGAGATCAGGGCGGGAGCGGTAGTGAGCAGTTCTTC. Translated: CATSRDQGGSGSEQFF.

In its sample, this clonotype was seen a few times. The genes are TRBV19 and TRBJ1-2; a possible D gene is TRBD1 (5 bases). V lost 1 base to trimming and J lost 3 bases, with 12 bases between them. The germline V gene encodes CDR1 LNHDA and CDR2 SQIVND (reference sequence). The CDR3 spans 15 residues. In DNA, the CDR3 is TGTGCCAGTAGTATAGGACCAACAGGAGACTATGGCTACACCTTC. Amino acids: CASSIGPTGDYGYTF.

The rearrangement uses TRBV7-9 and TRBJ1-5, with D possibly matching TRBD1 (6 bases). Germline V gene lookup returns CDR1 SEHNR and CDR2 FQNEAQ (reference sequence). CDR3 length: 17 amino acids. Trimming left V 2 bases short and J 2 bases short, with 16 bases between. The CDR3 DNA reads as TGTGCCAGCAGCTTATTTGGGGGCCCGGGGGGCAATCAGCCCCAGCATTTT. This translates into CASSLFGGPGGNQPQHF. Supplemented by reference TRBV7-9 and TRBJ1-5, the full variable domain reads DTGVSQNPRHKITKRGQNVTFRCDPISEHNRLYWYRQTLGQGPEFLTYFQNEAQLEKSRLLSDRFSAERPKGSFSTLEIQRTEQGDSAMYLCASSLFGGPGGNQPQHFGDGTRLSIL.

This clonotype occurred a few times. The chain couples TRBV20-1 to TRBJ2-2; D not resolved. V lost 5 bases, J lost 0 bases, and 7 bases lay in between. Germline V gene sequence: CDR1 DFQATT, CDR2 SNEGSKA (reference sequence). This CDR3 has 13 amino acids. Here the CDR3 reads CSASDTNTGELFF. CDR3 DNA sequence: TGCAGTGCTTCTGACACGAACACCGGGGAGCTGTTTTTT.

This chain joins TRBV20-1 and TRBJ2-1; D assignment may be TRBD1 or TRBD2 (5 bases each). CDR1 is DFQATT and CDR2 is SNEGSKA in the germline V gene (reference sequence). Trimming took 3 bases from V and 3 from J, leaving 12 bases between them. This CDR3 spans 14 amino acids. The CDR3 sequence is CSASPGAGYNEQFF. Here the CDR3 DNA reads TGCAGTGCTAGCCCCGGGGCCGGCTACAATGAGCAGTTCTTC.